The 20 T cell receptor beta chains presented below share a single source sample, sequenced in a study of blood T cell repertoires in COVID-19. Generated by immunoSEQ multiplex PCR, the TCRdb table keeps only in-frame clones and is missing some. The sample holds 200,000 to 300,000 clones, around 86% seen once. The sequenced material came from PBMCs or T cells enriched from blood (not recorded which). Receptors originate from a man aged 35 to 55 who had recovered from COVID-19.

The chain uses TRBV25-1 and TRBJ1-6, with 9 nucleotides matching TRBD1. The CDR3 extends over 17 amino acids. CDR1 is MGHDK, CDR2 SYGVNS, per germline. Trimming took 5 bases from V and 11 from J; bases not matched to a gene: 16. For the CDR3, the DNA is TGTGCCAGCAGTTTACACGGACAGGGGACCTCAAGGCCACCCCTCCACTTT. It encodes CASSLHGQGTSRPPLHF.

The V and J genes are TRBV6-2 or TRBV6-3 and TRBJ1-5; weak D call: TRBD1 (5 bases). Trimming left V 6 bases short and J 5 bases short, with 14 bases between. CDR1 MNHEY and CDR2 SVGEGT come from the germline V gene. The CDR3 length is 14 residues. The CDR3 is CASSPPRVDQPQHF. The CDR3 region has the DNA TGTGCCAGCAGCCCCCCCAGGGTCGATCAGCCCCAGCATTTT.

Regarding this clone: Other DNA sequences of this sample code for an identical CDR3. This rearrangement joins TRBV27 to TRBJ1-1; D is uncertain. CDR1 and CDR2 (germline): MNHEY, SMNVEV (reference sequence). The CDR3 has 13 amino acids. The ends were cut back, 2 bases at V and 1 base at J, with 5 bases in the middle. The CDR3 loop is CASSLGRNTEAFF. The CDR3 region has the DNA TGTGCCAGCAGTTTAGGGCGGAACACTGAAGCTTTCTTT.

The V call is TRBV28, the J call TRBJ2-5; D is possibly TRBD2 (6 bases). This CDR3 contains 14 residues. Germline values: CDR1 MDHEN, CDR2 SYDVKM. V lost 5 bases, J lost 6 bases, and 16 bases lay in between. The CDR3 loop reads CASSPRGIGKTQYF. The CDR3 DNA reads as TGTGCCAGCAGTCCCCGGGGGATCGGGAAGACCCAGTACTTC.

V gene TRBV5-1 combines with J gene TRBJ2-2; 8 positions agree with TRBD1. CDR1 is SGHRS, CDR2 YFSETQ, per germline. Losses at the gene ends were 3 bases for V and 1 base for J; bases not matched to a gene: 2. This CDR3 contains 15 residues. Here the CDR3 reads CASSWTGWNTGELFF. CDR3 bases: TGCGCCAGCAGCTGGACAGGGTGGAACACCGGGGAGCTGTTTTTT.

The rearrangement joins TRBV4-3 to TRBJ2-7; tentative D call: TRBD1 (6 bases). CDR3 length equals 16 residues. Germline CDR1 reads LGHNA; CDR2 reads YSLEER. Trimming cost V 6 bases and J 0 bases, with 18 bases left between them. The CDR3 loop reads CASSRPGTPISYEQYF. DNA for the CDR3: TGCGCCAGCAGTCGGCCCGGGACACCGATCTCCTACGAGCAGTACTTC.

The rearrangement links TRBV7-2 to TRBJ2-7; 11 bases map to TRBD2. J gave up 1 base and V 6 bases, and 8 bases lay outside the gene matches. CDR1 and CDR2 from the germline V gene are SGHTA and FQGNSA. The CDR3 consists of 16 residues. This CDR3 reads CASSFIAGGRSYEQYF. The CDR3 DNA sequence: TGTGCCAGCAGTTTCATAGCGGGAGGGAGATCCTACGAGCAGTACTTC.

V is TRBV7-6 and J is TRBJ2-3, with 10 bases identical to TRBD2. The CDR3 consists of 16 residues. With 5 bases clipped from V and 2 bases from J, the junction kept 7 bases outside the gene matches. CDR1 SGHVS and CDR2 FNYEAQ come from the germline V gene. DNA for the CDR3: TGTGCCAGCAGCCAAGGGCTAGCGGGGGCCACAGATACGCAGTATTTT. Amino acids: CASSQGLAGATDTQYF.

The chain is built from TRBV6-1 and TRBJ1-4, with D possibly being TRBD1 (5 bases). With 4 bases removed from V and 0 bases from J, the gap between germline ends came to 12 bases. The CDR3 covers 16 residues. In germline, CDR1 is MNHNS, CDR2 SASEGT. The CDR3 region has the DNA TGTGCCAGCAGTGGGTTCGGACATGCAACTAATGAAAAACTGTTTTTT. Translated, it gives CASSGFGHATNEKLFF.

This clone was found a few times. The V gene is TRBV3-1 (or the pseudogene TRBV3-2), the J gene TRBJ2-5, with TRBD2 matching 7 bases. This CDR3 is 15 amino acids long. CDR1 and CDR2 (germline): LGHDT, YNNKEL (reference sequence). V dropped 2 bases and J dropped 5; count of bases not matched to a gene: 8. CDR3 sequence: CASSQTSAGRETQYF. CDR3 coding DNA: TGTGCCAGCAGCCAAACCTCAGCGGGGAGGGAGACCCAGTACTTC.

This chain uses TRBV4-3 with TRBJ2-1; tentative D call: TRBD2 (6 bases). Germline assignment: CDR1 LGHNA and CDR2 YSLEER. V was shortened by 0 bases and J by 8 bases, with 20 bases between the two germline ends. The CDR3 is made up of 17 amino acids. CDR3 sequence reads: CASSQDTGRTLRYEQFF. The CDR3 region has the DNA TGCGCCAGCAGCCAAGATACGGGGAGGACCCTGAGGTATGAGCAGTTCTTC.

The rearrangement links TRBV30 to TRBJ2-7; 10 bases map to TRBD2. Germline V gene lookup returns CDR1 GTSNPN and CDR2 SVGIG (reference sequence). This CDR3 is 14 amino acids long. The V and J ends lost 1 base and 2 bases, in that order; junction bases with no gene match: 2. CDR3 in DNA: TGTGCCTGGAGTGGGACTAGCGGCCCCTACGAGCAGTACTTC. Protein product: CAWSGTSGPYEQYF. The whole variable domain, filled in from reference TRBV30 and TRBJ2-7, reads SQTIHQWPATLVQPVGSPLSLECTVEGTSNPNLYWYRQAAGRGLQLLFYSVGIGQISSEVPQNLSASRPQDRQFILSSKKLLLSDSGFYLCAWSGTSGPYEQYFGPGTRLTVT.

The chain carries TRBV30 and TRBJ1-2, with D hard to call. The CDR3 consists of 11 residues. Germline CDR1 reads GTSNPN; CDR2 reads SVGIG (reference sequence). V lost 5 bases and J 4 bases, leaving 8 bases between the germline ends. CDR3 protein: CAWGRSYGYTF. DNA of the CDR3: TGTGCCTGGGGTCGGAGCTATGGCTACACCTTC.

This clone has just one count. This chain links TRBV12-5 with TRBJ2-3; D perhaps matches TRBD1 (5 bases). The V gene lost 3 bases and the J gene lost 2 bases, with 9 bases spanning the gap. The CDR3 consists of 14 residues. In germline, CDR1 is LGHNT, CDR2 FRNRAP. CDR3 nucleotide sequence: TGTGCTAGTGGTTTTTCAGGGTCCACAGATACGCAGTATTTT. Its protein is CASGFSGSTDTQYF.

The V call is TRBV7-2, the J call TRBJ1-2; D remains unclear. V dropped 5 bases and J dropped 8 bases, with 18 bases sitting between them. This CDR3 contains 14 residues. In germline, CDR1 is SGHTA, CDR2 FQGNSA. In DNA, the CDR3 is TGTGCCAGCAGCGAAACGACGGACTTTGGAGGCTACACCTTC. It yields the protein CASSETTDFGGYTF.

The gene calls are TRBV28 and TRBJ2-1; 8 bases agree with TRBD2. There are 19 residues in the CDR3. CDR1 and CDR2 (germline): MDHEN, SYDVKM. The V and J ends lost 5 bases and 7 bases, in that order; junction bases with no gene match: 22. CDR3 amino acids: CASSARGGHRSVGKNEQFF. The CDR3 bases are TGTGCCAGCAGTGCACGGGGGGGGCACAGGTCCGTGGGAAAGAATGAGCAGTTCTTC.

This clone was seen just once. This sequence joins TRBV21-1 and TRBJ2-7; TRBD2, the table's D call, was not compared with the DNA. TRBV21-1 is a recognized pseudogene. The CDR3 is made up of 17 amino acids. The DNA of the CDR3 is TGTGCCAGCAGCAAAGGCGGGACTAGCGGGCGTCCCTACGAGCAGTACTTC. Its protein is CASSKGGTSGRPYEQYF.

The sample holds a few counts of this clone. The chain is built from TRBV7-2 and TRBJ2-7; D unresolved. Looked up from germline, CDR1 is SGHTA and CDR2 is FQGNSA. CDR3 length: 15 residues. Trimming took 6 bases from V and 1 from J, leaving 16 bases between them. In DNA, the CDR3 is TGTGCCAGCAGGCCCTTGAGCGTAGGTTCCTACGAGCAGTACTTC. It translates to CASRPLSVGSYEQYF.

The chain has TRBV11-2 and TRBJ1-1; 7 positions agree with TRBD1. The CDR3 extends over 15 amino acids. With 2 bases clipped from V and 1 base from J, the junction kept 4 bases outside the gene matches. The germline V gene encodes CDR1 SGHAT and CDR2 FQNNGV. CDR3 loop: CASSLRGTENTEAFF. In nucleotides, the CDR3 is TGTGCCAGCAGCTTACGGGGGACAGAGAACACTGAAGCTTTCTTT.

CDR3: CARSATQGYFSGNTIYF. For the CDR3, the DNA is TGTGCCAGAAGCGCGACACAAGGATACTTCTCTGGAAACACCATATATTTT. The gene calls are TRBV5-3 and TRBJ1-3; the D is unclear. TRBV5-3 is treated as an ORF (open reading frame) with a function not yet certain. V was trimmed by 4 bases and J by 0 bases, leaving 17 bases between them. This CDR3 contains 17 residues.